The 9 T cell receptor beta chains below all came from one sample that was sequenced in a study of early T cells in non-severe SARS-CoV-2 infection. MiXCR, run by TCRdb on the 5' RACE reads, gives a single entry per CDR3 protein. This sample has 55,000 to 75,000 distinct CDR3 sequences, with roughly 8% found just once. Sequencing was carried out using whole blood. These receptors all come from an adult who was a healthcare worker with PCR-confirmed SARS-CoV-2 infection or an uninfected control (not recorded which).

The genes are TRBV19 and TRBJ2-1, with 10 bases identical to TRBD2. The V gene end was trimmed by 8 bases and the J gene end by 6 bases; junction bases not matched to a gene: 10. The CDR3 sequence is 15 residues long. The V gene's germline CDR1 is LNHDA and CDR2 SQIVND (reference sequence). CDR3 region: CASGLGLAGVNEQFF. CDR3 nucleotide sequence: TGTGCCAGTGGCCTAGGGCTAGCGGGAGTCAATGAGCAGTTCTTC.

This clonotype turned up a few times. The chain recombines TRBV7-2 with TRBJ2-1; TRBD1 matches 7 bases. The CDR3 covers 15 residues. The trim removed 2 bases at V and 4 bases at J, leaving 5 bases unmatched. Germline V CDR1 and CDR2: SGHTA, FQGNSA. The CDR3 here is CASSLPGQRYNEQFF. The CDR3 DNA is TGTGCCAGCAGCTTACCGGGACAGAGATACAATGAGCAGTTCTTC.

This clonotype showed up many times. The rearrangement links TRBV11-2 to TRBJ1-1; no clear D gene. Germline values: CDR1 SGHAT, CDR2 FQNNGV. The CDR3 is made up of 14 amino acids. V shed 3 bases and J shed 8 bases, with 16 bases lying between them. CDR3 DNA sequence: TGTGCCAGCAGCTTCCTCGCTGGTTCCAGGGAAGCTTTCTTT. The encoded protein is CASSFLAGSREAFF. The full variable domain, rest sourced from reference TRBV11-2 and TRBJ1-1, is EAGVAQSPRYKIIEKRQSVAFWCNPISGHATLYWYQQILGQGPKLLIQFQNNGVVDDSQLPKDRFSAERLKGVDSTLKIQPAKLEDSAVYLCASSFLAGSREAFFGQGTRLTVV.

There are many counts of this clonotype. The V call is TRBV28, the J call TRBJ2-7, with D perhaps TRBD1 (5 bases). CDR1 and CDR2 (germline): MDHEN, SYDVKM. This CDR3 contains 15 residues. Trimming removed 7 bases at V and 1 base at J, with 17 bases between. The CDR3 sequence: CASTPFLTASYEQYF. CDR3 bases: TGTGCCAGCACCCCATTCTTGACAGCATCCTACGAGCAGTACTTC. The full variable domain, completed using reference TRBV28 and TRBJ2-7, is DVKVTQSSRYLVKRTGEKVFLECVQDMDHENMFWYRQDPGLGLRLIYFSYDVKMKEKGDIPEGYSVSREKKERFSLILESASTNQTSMYLCASTPFLTASYEQYFGPGTRLTVT.

This clonotype was counted many times. The genes are TRBV5-1 and TRBJ2-1; 7 bases fit TRBD2. The CDR3 consists of 15 residues. Trimming at V came to 0 bases and at J to 8 bases, leaving 8 bases not matched to a gene. Germline CDR1 and CDR2: SGHRS and YFSETQ. CDR3 sequence (DNA): TGCGCCAGCAGCTTGGAGGAGCGGGATAGAGATGAGCAGTTCTTC. Translation gives CASSLEERDRDEQFF.

This chain connects TRBV6-1 to TRBJ1-5; 7 nucleotides line up with TRBD1. Germline values: CDR1 MNHNS, CDR2 SASEGT. V lost 6 bases, J lost 4 bases, and 6 bases stayed unmatched. The CDR3 extends over 14 amino acids. In DNA, the CDR3 is TGTGCCAGCAGATTGGGACAGTTGAATCAGCCCCAGCATTTT. Translating gives CASRLGQLNQPQHF.

In its sample, this clonotype was seen a few times. This chain joins TRBV7-8 and TRBJ2-3; no definite D call. Trimming took 2 bases from V and 4 from J, leaving 1 base between them. This CDR3 contains 11 residues. CDR1 is SGHVS and CDR2 is FQNEAQ in the germline V gene. In DNA, the CDR3 is TGTGCCAGCAGCTTATCAGATACGCAGTATTTT. Amino acid sequence: CASSLSDTQYF.

Concerning this clonotype: A much larger clone differs by one base, so this may be a read error. V usage is TRBV11-2 and J usage is TRBJ1-2, with a possible D match to TRBD1 (5 bases). This CDR3 has 13 residues. Germline CDR1 is SGHAT and CDR2 is FQNNGV. The CDR3 nucleotides read TGTGCTAGCAGATCAGGGAGGATGAATGGCTACACCTTC. It encodes CASRSGRMNGYTF.

The chain is built from TRBV6-5 and TRBJ2-2, with TRBD2 identical over 10 bases. This CDR3 is 15 amino acids long. Germline V CDR1 and CDR2: MNHEY, SVGAGI. The ends lost 10 bases at V and 3 bases at J; junction bases unmatched: 8. CDR3 coding DNA: TGTGCCACCACCAGCGGGGGGGCTGACACCGGGGAGCTGTTTTTT. This sequence encodes CATTSGGADTGELFF.